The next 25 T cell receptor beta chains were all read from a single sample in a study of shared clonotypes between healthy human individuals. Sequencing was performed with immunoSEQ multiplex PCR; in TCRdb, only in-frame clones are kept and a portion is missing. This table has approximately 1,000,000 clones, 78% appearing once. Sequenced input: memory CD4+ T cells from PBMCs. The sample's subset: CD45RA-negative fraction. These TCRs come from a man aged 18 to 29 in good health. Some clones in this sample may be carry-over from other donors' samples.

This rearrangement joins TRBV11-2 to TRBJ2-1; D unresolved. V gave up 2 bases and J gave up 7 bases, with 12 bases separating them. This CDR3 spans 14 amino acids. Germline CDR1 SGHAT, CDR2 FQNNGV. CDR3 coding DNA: TGTGCCAGCAGCTTAAATAGTATGGCTAATGAGCAGTTCTTC. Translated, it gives CASSLNSMANEQFF.

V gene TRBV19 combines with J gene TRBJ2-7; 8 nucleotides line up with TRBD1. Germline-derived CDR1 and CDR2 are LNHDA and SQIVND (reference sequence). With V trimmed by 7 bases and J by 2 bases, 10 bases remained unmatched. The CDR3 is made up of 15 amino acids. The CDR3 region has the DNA TGTGCCAGTAACCAGGGGACAGGAGGACCCTACGAGCAGTACTTC. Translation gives CASNQGTGGPYEQYF.

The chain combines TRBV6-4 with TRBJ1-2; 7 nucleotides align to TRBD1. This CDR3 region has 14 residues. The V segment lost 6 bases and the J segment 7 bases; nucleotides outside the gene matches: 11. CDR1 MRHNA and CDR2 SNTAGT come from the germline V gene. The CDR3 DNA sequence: TGTGCCAGCAGCTATCAACAGGGGTTAGGTGGCTACACCTTC. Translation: CASSYQQGLGGYTF.

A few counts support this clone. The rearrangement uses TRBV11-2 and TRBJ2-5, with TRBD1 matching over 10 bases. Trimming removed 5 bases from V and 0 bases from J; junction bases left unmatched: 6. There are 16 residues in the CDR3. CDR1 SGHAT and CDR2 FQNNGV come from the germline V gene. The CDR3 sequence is CASSLGTGVYQETQYF. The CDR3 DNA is TGTGCCAGCAGCCTCGGGACAGGGGTCTACCAAGAGACCCAGTACTTC.

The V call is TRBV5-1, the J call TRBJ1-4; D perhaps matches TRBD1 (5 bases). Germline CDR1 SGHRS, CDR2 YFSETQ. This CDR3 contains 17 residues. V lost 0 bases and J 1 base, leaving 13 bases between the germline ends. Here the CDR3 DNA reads TGCGCCAGCAGCTTGGGCCGGGGGGTAGAAACTAATGAAAAACTGTTTTTT. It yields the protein CASSLGRGVETNEKLFF.

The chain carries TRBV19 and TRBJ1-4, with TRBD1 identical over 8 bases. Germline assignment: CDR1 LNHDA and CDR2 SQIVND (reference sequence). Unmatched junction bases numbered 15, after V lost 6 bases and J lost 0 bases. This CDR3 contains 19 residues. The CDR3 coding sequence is TGTGCCAGTAGACCTCGGACAGGGAGAACCTTTGCAACTAATGAAAAACTGTTTTTT. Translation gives CASRPRTGRTFATNEKLFF.

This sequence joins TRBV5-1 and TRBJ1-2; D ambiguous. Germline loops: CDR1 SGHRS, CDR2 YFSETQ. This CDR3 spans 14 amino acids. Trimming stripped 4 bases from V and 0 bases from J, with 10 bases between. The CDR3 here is CASSTGPTNYGYTF. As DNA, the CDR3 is TGCGCCAGCAGCACCGGGCCTACTAACTATGGCTACACCTTC.

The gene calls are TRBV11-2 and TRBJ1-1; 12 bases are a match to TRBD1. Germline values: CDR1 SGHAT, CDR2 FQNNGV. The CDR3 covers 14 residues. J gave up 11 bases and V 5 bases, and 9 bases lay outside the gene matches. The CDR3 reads CASSPPGQGAGAFF. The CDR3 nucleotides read TGTGCCAGCAGCCCGCCGGGACAGGGGGCCGGCGCTTTCTTT.

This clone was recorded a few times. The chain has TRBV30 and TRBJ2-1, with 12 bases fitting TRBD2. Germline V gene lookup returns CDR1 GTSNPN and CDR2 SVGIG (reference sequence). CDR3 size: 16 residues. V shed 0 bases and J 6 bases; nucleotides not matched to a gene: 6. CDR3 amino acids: CAWSVSPSGRVNEQFF. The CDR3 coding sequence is TGTGCCTGGAGTGTATCGCCTAGCGGGAGGGTCAATGAGCAGTTCTTC.

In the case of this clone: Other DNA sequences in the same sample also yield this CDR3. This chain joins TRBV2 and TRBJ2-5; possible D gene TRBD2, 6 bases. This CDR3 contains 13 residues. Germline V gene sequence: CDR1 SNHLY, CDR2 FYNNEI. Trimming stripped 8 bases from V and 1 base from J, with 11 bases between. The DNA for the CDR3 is TGTGCCAGCTCGGGACTCCTCCAAGAGACCCAGTACTTC. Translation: CASSGLLQETQYF.

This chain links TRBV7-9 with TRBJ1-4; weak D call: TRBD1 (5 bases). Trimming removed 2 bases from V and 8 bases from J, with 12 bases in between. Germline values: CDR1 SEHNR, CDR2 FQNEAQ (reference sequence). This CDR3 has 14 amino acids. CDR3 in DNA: TGTGCCAGCAGCTTACCCGGGACCGTAGAAAAACTGTTTTTT. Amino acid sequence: CASSLPGTVEKLFF.

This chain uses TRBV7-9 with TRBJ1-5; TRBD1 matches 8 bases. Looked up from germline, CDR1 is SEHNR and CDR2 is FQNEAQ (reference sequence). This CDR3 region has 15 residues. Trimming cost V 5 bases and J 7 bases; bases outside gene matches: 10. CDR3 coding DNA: TGTGCCAGCAGCCCATCAGGACAGGGCCGACAGCCCCAGCATTTT. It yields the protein CASSPSGQGRQPQHF.

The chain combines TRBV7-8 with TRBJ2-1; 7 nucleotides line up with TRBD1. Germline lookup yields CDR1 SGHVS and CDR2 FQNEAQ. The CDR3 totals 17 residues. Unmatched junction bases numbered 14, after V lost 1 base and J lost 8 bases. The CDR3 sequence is CASSLGAVRGRLHEQFF. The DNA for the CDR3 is TGTGCCAGCAGCTTAGGGGCCGTGAGGGGGCGATTACATGAGCAGTTCTTC.

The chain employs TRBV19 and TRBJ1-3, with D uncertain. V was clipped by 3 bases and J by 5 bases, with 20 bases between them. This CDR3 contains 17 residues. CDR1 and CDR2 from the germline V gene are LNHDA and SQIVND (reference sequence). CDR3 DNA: TGTGCCAGTAGTATCATCTCGAGATCTCCATATCGAAACACCATATATTTT. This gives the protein CASSIISRSPYRNTIYF.

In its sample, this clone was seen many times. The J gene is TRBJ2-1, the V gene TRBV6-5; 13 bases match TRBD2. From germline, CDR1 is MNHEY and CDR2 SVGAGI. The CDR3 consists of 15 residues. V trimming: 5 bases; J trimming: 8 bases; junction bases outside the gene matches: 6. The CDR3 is CASSSGLAGADEQFF. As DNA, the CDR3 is TGTGCCAGCAGTAGCGGACTAGCGGGAGCGGATGAGCAGTTCTTC.

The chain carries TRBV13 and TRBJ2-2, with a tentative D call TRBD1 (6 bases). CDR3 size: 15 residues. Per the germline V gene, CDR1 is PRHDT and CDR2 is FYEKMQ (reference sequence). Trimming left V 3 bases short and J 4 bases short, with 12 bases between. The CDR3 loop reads CASSFERTATGELFF. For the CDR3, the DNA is TGTGCCAGCAGCTTCGAGAGGACAGCCACCGGGGAGCTGTTTTTT.

This CDR3 reads CASSSYRNPSGNTIYF. The CDR3 bases are TGTGCCAGCAGCTCTTACAGGAATCCCTCTGGAAACACCATATATTTT. V usage is TRBV9 and J usage is TRBJ1-3, with a weak D call TRBD1 (5 bases). Looked up from germline, CDR1 is SGDLS and CDR2 is YYNGEE. The V gene lost 4 bases and the J gene lost 0 bases, with 14 bases spanning the gap. The CDR3 runs 16 residues.

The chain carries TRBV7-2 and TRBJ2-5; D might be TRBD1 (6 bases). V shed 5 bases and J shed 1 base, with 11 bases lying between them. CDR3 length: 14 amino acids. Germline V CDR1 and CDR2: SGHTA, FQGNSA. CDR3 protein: CASSKDRFQETQYF. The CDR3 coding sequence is TGTGCCAGCAGCAAAGACAGGTTCCAAGAGACCCAGTACTTC. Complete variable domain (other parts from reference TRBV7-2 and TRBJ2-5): GAGVSQSPSNKVTEKGKDVELRCDPISGHTALYWYRQSLGQGLEFLIYFQGNSAPDKSGLPSDRFSAERTGGSVSTLTIQRTQQEDSAVYLCASSKDRFQETQYFGPGTRLLVL.

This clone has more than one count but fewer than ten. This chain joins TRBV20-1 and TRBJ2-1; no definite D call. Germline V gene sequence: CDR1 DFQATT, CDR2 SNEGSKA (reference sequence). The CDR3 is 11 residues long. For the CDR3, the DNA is TGCGGGTGCATATCCTACAATGAGCAGTTCTTC. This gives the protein CGCISYNEQFF.

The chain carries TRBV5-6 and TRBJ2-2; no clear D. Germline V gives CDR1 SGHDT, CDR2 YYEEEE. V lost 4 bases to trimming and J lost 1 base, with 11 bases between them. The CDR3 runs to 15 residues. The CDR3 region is CASSPFLGNTGELFF. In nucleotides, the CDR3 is TGTGCCAGCAGCCCCTTTTTAGGGAACACCGGGGAGCTGTTTTTT.

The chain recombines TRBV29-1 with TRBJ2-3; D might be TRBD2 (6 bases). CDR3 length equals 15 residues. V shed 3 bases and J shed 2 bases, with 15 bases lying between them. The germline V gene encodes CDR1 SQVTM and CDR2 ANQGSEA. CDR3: CSVDGQRAATDTQYF. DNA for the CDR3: TGCAGCGTTGATGGGCAGCGGGCCGCCACAGATACGCAGTATTTT.

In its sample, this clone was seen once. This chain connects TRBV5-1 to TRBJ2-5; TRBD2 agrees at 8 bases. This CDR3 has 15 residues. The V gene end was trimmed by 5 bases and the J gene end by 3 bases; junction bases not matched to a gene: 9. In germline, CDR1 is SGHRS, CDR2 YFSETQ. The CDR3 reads CASSLSGSREETQYF. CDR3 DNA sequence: TGCGCCAGCAGTTTAAGCGGGAGTCGGGAAGAGACCCAGTACTTC.

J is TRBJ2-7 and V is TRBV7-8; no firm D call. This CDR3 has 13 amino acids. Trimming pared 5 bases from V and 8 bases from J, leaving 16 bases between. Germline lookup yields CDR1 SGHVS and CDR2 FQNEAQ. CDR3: CASSAGSRFQQYF. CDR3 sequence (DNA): TGTGCCAGCAGCGCCGGGTCTAGATTTCAGCAGTACTTC.

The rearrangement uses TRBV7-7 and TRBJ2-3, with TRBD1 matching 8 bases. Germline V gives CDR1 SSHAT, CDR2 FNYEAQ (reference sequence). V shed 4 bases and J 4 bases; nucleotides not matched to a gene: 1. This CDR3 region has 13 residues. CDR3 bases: TGTGCCAGCAGCTCGGGACAGGCAGATACGCAGTATTTT. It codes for CASSSGQADTQYF.

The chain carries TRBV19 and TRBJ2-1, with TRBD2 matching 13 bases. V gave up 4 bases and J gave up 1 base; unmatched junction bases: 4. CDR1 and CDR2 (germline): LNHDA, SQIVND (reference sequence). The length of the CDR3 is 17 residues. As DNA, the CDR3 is TGTGCCAGTAGTACCTGGACTAGCGGGAGTTCCTACAATGAGCAGTTCTTC. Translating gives CASSTWTSGSSYNEQFF.